The 2 T cell receptor beta chains below were found in one sample sequenced in a study of blood T cell repertoires in COVID-19 (dated by TCRdb to the early 2020s). The library was produced with the immunoSEQ multiplex PCR assay. TCRdb obtained this table from immuneACCESS and retained in-frame rearrangements with V and J assigned. These tables miss some clones; where compared with another copy, unresolved V genes account for less than half of the shortfall, and the remainder is unexplained. This sample lists over 200,000 clones; roughly 87% were detected once. The top ten clonotypes cover under 2% of the sample. The source material was peripheral blood. These receptors were taken from a man in his forties with active or convalescent COVID-19.

The V call is TRBV12-2, the J call TRBJ2-7; the table's D call of TRBD1 was not tested on the DNA. TRBV12-2 represents a pseudogene. The CDR3 has 15 amino acids. The CDR3 sequence: CASRADRAHLYEQYF. CDR3 coding DNA: TGTGCAAGTCGCGCCGACAGGGCCCATCTCTACGAGCAGTACTTC.

The chain couples TRBV28 to TRBJ1-1; 9 positions match TRBD1. The V segment lost 6 bases and the J segment 9 bases; nucleotides outside the gene matches: 8. Germline-derived CDR1 and CDR2 are MDHEN and SYDVKM. This CDR3 spans 13 amino acids. The CDR3 loop is CASSPGTGLKAFF. The DNA of the CDR3 is TGTGCCAGCAGCCCCGGGACAGGGCTTAAAGCTTTCTTT.